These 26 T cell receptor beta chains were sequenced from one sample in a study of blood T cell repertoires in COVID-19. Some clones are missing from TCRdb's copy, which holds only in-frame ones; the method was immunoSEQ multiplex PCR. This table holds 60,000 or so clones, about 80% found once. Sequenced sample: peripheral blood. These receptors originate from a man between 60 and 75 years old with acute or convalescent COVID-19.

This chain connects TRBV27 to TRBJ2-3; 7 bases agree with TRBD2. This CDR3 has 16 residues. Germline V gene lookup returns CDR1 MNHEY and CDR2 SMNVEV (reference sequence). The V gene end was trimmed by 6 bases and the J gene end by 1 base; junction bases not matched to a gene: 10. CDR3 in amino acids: CASRRPSGVGTDTQYF. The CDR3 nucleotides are TGTGCCAGCAGACGCCCCAGCGGGGTCGGCACAGATACGCAGTATTTT.

CDR3 sequence: CASSLGQGAEEKLFF. CDR3 in DNA: TGCGCCAGCAGCTTGGGCCAGGGGGCAGAAGAAAAACTGTTTTTT. This chain links TRBV5-1 with TRBJ1-4; 8 nucleotides line up with TRBD1. This CDR3 spans 15 amino acids. The V and J ends lost 0 bases and 8 bases, in that order; junction bases with no gene match: 6. CDR1 is SGHRS, CDR2 YFSETQ, per germline.

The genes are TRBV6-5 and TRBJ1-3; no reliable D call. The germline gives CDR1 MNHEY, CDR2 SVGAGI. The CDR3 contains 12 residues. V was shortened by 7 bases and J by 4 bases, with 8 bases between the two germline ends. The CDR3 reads CASTSSGNTIYF. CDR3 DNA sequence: TGTGCCAGCACCTCCTCCGGAAACACCATATATTTT.

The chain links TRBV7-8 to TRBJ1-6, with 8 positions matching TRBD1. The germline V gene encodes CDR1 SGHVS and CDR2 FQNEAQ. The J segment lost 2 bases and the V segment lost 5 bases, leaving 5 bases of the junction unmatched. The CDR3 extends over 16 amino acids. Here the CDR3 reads CASSPRTGPYNSPLHF. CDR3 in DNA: TGTGCCAGCAGCCCACGGACAGGGCCCTATAATTCACCCCTCCACTTT. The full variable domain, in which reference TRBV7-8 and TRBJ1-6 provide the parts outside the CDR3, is GAGVSQSPRYKVAKRGQDVALRCDPISGHVSLFWYQQALGQGPEFLTYFQNEAQLDKSGLPSDRFFAERPEGSVSTLKIQRTQQEDSAVYLCASSPRTGPYNSPLHFGNGTRLTVT.

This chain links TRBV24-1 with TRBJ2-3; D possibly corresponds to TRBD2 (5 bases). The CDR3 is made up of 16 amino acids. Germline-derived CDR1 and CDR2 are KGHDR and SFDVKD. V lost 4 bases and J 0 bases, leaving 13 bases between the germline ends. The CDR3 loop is CATSDYGLLSTDTQYF. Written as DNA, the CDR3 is TGTGCCACCAGTGACTATGGACTCCTCAGCACAGATACGCAGTATTTT.

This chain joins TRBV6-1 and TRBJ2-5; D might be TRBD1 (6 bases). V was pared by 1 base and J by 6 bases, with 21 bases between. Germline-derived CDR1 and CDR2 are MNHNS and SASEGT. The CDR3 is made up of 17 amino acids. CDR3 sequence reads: CASSEGGQQGTRKTQYF. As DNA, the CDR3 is TGTGCCAGCAGTGAAGGAGGGCAACAGGGAACCAGAAAGACCCAGTACTTC.

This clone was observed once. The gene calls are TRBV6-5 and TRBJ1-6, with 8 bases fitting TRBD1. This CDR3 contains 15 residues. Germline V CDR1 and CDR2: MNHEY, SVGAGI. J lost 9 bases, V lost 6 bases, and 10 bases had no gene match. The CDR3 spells CASSITRGLSSPLHF. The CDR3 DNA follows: TGTGCCAGCAGCATAACCAGGGGGCTGAGTTCACCCCTCCACTTT.

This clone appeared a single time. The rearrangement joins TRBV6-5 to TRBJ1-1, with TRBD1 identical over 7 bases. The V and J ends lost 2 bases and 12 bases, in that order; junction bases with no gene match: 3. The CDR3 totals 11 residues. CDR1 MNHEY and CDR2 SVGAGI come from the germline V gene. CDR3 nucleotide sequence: TGTGCCAGCAGTTACGACAGGGCAACTTTCTTT. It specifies CASSYDRATFF.

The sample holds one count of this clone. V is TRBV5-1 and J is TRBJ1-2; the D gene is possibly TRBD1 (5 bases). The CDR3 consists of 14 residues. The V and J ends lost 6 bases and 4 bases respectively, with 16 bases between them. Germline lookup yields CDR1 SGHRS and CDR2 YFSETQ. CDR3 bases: TGCGCCAGCACCCCGGGAGGGGAGGCCTATGGCTACACCTTC. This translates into CASTPGGEAYGYTF. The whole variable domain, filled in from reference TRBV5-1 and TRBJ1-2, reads KAGVTQTPRYLIKTRGQQVTLSCSPISGHRSVSWYQQTPGQGLQFLFEYFSETQRNKGNFPGRFSGRQFSNSRSEMNVSTLELGDSALYLCASTPGGEAYGYTFGSGTRLTVV.

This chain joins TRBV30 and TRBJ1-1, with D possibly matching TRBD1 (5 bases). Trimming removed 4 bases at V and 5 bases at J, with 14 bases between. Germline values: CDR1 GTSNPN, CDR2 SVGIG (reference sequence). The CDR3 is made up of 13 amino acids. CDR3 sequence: CAWTMGRGTEAFF. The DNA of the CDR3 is TGTGCCTGGACAATGGGCCGGGGGACTGAAGCTTTCTTT.

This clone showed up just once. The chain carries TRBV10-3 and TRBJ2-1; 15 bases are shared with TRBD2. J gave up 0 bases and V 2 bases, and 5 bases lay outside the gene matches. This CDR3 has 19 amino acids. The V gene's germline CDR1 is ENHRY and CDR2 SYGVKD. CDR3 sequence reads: CAISEVGLAGGSSYNEQFF. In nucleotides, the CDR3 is TGTGCCATCAGTGAGGTGGGACTAGCGGGGGGTAGCTCCTACAATGAGCAGTTCTTC.

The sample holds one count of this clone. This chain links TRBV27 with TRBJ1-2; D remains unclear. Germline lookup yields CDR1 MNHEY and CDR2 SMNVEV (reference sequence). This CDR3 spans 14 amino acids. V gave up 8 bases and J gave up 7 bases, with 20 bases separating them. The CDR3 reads CASSYSGISGGYTF. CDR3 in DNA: TGTGCCAGCTCATACTCGGGGATATCGGGTGGCTACACCTTC.

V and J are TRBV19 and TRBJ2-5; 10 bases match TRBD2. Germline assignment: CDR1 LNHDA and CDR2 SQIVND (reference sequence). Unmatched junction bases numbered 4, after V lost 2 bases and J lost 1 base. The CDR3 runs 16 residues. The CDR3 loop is CASSIRLAGAQETQYF. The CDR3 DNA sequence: TGTGCCAGTAGTATACGGCTAGCGGGGGCCCAAGAGACCCAGTACTTC.

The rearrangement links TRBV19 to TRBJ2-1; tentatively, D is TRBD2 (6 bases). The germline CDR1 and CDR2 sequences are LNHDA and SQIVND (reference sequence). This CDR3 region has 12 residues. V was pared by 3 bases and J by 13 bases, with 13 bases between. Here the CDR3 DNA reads TGTGCCAGTAGTATTACCGGGGGTTCTCAGTTCTTC. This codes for CASSITGGSQFF.

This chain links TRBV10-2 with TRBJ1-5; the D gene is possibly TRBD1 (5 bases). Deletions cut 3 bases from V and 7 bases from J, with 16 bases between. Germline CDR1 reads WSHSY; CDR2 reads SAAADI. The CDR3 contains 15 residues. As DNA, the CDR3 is TGCGCCAGCAGTGATTTCGGGCAGGGAGGCCAGCCCCAGCATTTT. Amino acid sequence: CASSDFGQGGQPQHF.

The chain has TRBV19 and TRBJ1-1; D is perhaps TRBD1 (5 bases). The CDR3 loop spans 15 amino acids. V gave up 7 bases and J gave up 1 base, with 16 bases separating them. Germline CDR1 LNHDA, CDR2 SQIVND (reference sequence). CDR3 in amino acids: CASKGGVTGNTEAFF. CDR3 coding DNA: TGTGCCAGTAAGGGAGGGGTAACCGGGAACACTGAAGCTTTCTTT.

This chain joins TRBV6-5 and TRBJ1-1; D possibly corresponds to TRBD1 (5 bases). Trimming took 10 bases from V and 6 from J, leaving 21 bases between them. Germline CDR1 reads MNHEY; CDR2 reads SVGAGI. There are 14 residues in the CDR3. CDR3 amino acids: CATWGDRYRAEAFF. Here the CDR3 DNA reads TGTGCCACTTGGGGGGACCGATACAGAGCTGAAGCTTTCTTT.

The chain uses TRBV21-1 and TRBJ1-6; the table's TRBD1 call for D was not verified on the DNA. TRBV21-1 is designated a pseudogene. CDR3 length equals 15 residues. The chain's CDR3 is CASKDRVLYNSPLHF. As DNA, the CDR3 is TGTGCCAGCAAGGACAGGGTCTTATATAATTCACCCCTCCACTTT.

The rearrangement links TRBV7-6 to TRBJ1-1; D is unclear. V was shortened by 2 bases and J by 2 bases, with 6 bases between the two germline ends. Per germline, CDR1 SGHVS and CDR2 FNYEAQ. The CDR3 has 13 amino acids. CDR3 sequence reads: CASSLQANTEAFF. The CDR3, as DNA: TGTGCCAGCAGCTTACAGGCAAACACTGAAGCTTTCTTT.

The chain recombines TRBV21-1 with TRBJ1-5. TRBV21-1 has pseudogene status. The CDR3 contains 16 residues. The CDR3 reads CASSKVLRERNQPQHF. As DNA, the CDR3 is TGTGCCAGCAGCAAAGTTTTAAGGGAGCGGAATCAGCCCCAGCATTTT.

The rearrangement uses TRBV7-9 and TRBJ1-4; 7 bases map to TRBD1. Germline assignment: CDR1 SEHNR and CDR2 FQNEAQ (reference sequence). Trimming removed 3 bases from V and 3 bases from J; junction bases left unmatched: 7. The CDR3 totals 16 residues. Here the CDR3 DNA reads TGTGCCAGCAGCTTGGCAAGGGGGCACTCTAATGAAAAACTGTTTTTT. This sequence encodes CASSLARGHSNEKLFF. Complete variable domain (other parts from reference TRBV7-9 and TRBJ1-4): DTGVSQNPRHKITKRGQNVTFRCDPISEHNRLYWYRQTLGQGPEFLTYFQNEAQLEKSRLLSDRFSAERPKGSFSTLEIQRTEQGDSAMYLCASSLARGHSNEKLFFGSGTQLSVL.

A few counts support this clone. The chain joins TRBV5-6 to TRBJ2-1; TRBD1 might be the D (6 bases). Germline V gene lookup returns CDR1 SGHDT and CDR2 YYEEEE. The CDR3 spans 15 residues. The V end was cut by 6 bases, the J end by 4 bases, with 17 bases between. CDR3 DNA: TGTGCCAGCATCAAAGGGGTGGACAGATACAATGAGCAGTTCTTC. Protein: CASIKGVDRYNEQFF.

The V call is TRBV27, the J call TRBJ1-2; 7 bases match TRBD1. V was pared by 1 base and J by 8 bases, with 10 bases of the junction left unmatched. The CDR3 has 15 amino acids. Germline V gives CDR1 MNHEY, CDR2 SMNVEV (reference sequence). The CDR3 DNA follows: TGTGCCAGCAGTTTATTTGGAGGGGGCGATACGGGCTACACCTTC. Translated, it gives CASSLFGGGDTGYTF.

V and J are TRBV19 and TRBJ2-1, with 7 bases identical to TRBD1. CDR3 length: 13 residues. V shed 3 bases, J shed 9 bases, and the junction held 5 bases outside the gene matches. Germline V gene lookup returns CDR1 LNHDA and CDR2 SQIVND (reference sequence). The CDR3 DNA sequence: TGTGCCAGTAGTATCGAGGGGGCGGCTGAGCAGTTCTTC. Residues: CASSIEGAAEQFF.

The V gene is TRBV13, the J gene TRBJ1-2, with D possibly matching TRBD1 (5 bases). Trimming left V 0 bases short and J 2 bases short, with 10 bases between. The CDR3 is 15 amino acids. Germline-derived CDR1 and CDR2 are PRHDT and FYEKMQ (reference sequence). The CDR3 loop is CASSLGGGENYGYTF. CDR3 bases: TGTGCCAGCAGCTTAGGCGGGGGGGAAAACTATGGCTACACCTTC.

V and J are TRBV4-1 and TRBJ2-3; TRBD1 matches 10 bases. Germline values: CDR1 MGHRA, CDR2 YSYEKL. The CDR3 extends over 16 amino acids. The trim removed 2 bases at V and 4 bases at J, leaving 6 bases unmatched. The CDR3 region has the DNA TGCGCCAGCAGCCAAACGGGACAGGGGATCGCAGATACGCAGTATTTT. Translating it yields CASSQTGQGIADTQYF.